These 25 T cell receptor beta chains originate from one sample sequenced in a study of cytomegalovirus exposure and HLA in healthy donors. The table came from immunoSEQ multiplex PCR; TCRdb's copy has only in-frame clones and leaves some out. The data hold more than 85,000 clones, with more than 70% observed a single time. Sequenced sample: PBMCs. All receptors come from a woman aged 18-30 years in good health and CMV-seronegative.

This sequence joins TRBV5-6 and TRBJ2-7, with D maybe TRBD2 (5 bases). The germline CDR1 and CDR2 sequences are SGHDT and YYEEEE. Trimming took off 3 bases at V and 4 bases at J, with 14 bases between the two ends. The CDR3 extends over 14 amino acids. CDR3 amino acids: CASSSILARYEQYF. The CDR3 DNA reads as TGTGCCAGCAGCTCGATCCTAGCACGGTACGAGCAGTACTTC.

V gene TRBV6-5 combines with J gene TRBJ2-4; a weak D match, TRBD1 (5 bases). V lost 6 bases and J lost 5, with 17 bases in between. The CDR3 covers 15 residues. In germline, CDR1 is MNHEY, CDR2 SVGAGI. Here the CDR3 reads CASSTGGALQNIQYF. DNA for the CDR3: TGTGCCAGCAGCACGGGTGGGGCCCTTCAAAACATTCAGTACTTC.

The V call is TRBV15, the J call TRBJ2-7; 11 nucleotides line up with TRBD1. The trim removed 1 base at V and 1 base at J, leaving 6 bases unmatched. In germline, CDR1 is LNHNV, CDR2 YYDKDF (reference sequence). This CDR3 is 17 amino acids long. The CDR3 bases are TGTGCCACCAGCAGAGGTCTCGGGACAGGGGGTTCCTACGAGCAGTACTTC. It codes for CATSRGLGTGGSYEQYF.

The V gene is TRBV7-2, the J gene TRBJ2-1; 11 nucleotides align to TRBD2. With V trimmed by 5 bases and J by 5 bases, 5 bases remained unmatched. The CDR3 loop spans 15 amino acids. Germline V gives CDR1 SGHTA, CDR2 FQGNSA. CDR3 region: CASSSMGLADNEQFF. The CDR3 coding sequence is TGTGCCAGCAGCAGCATGGGACTAGCGGACAATGAGCAGTTCTTC.

This chain connects TRBV7-2 to TRBJ2-7; D may be TRBD2 (5 bases). Germline values: CDR1 SGHTA, CDR2 FQGNSA. V lost 5 bases, J lost 0 bases, and 20 bases lay in between. CDR3 size: 17 residues. CDR3 sequence: CASSRGLFRDSSYEQYF. The CDR3 region has the DNA TGTGCCAGCAGCCGTGGCCTCTTCCGGGATAGCTCCTACGAGCAGTACTTC.

This clone was counted once. CDR3 sequence: CASSYRSMQYF. In nucleotides, the CDR3 is TGTGCCAGCAGTTACCGAAGCATGCAGTACTTC. V is TRBV6-5 and J is TRBJ2-7; no firm D call. There are 11 residues in the CDR3. CDR1 is MNHEY and CDR2 is SVGAGI in the germline V gene. The V end lost 2 bases, the J end lost 9 bases, and 8 bases lay between the germline ends.

This clone has only a few counts. The rearrangement uses TRBV7-8 and TRBJ2-1; the D gene is possibly TRBD2 (5 bases). Germline V gene sequence: CDR1 SGHVS, CDR2 FQNEAQ. This CDR3 comprises 13 residues. V was shortened by 1 base and J by 11 bases, with 12 bases between the two germline ends. CDR3 loop: CASSLEEGVKQFF. In nucleotides, the CDR3 is TGTGCCAGCAGCTTAGAAGAGGGCGTAAAGCAGTTCTTC.

J is TRBJ1-1 and V is TRBV6-5; a weak D match, TRBD1 (5 bases). Germline V lookup: CDR1 MNHEY, CDR2 SVGAGI. The CDR3 has 15 residues. Trimming stripped 6 bases from V and 6 bases from J, with 20 bases between. The CDR3, as DNA: TGTGCCAGCAGACCCCTCGTCGGCGGGGGGGCTGAAGCTTTCTTT. Translating it yields CASRPLVGGGAEAFF.

The V gene is TRBV5-1, the J gene TRBJ1-2; TRBD1 matches at 9 bases. From germline, CDR1 is SGHRS and CDR2 YFSETQ. J gave up 6 bases and V 4 bases, and 1 base lay outside the gene matches. There are 12 residues in the CDR3. The CDR3 sequence: CASSRDRDGYTF. The CDR3 DNA follows: TGCGCCAGCAGCCGGGACAGGGATGGCTACACCTTC.

V is TRBV28 and J is TRBJ2-7; 9 bases are shared with TRBD2. V was pared by 2 bases and J by 3 bases, with 8 bases of the junction left unmatched. From germline, CDR1 is MDHEN and CDR2 SYDVKM. This CDR3 is 16 amino acids long. CDR3 in DNA: TGTGCCAGCAGTTTAGGGGGGGCTAGCGGGGACTACGAGCAGTACTTC. This codes for CASSLGGASGDYEQYF.

V usage is TRBV5-1 and J usage is TRBJ2-2; 8 nucleotides line up with TRBD1. This CDR3 is built from 16 residues. Losses at the gene ends were 6 bases for V and 7 bases for J; bases not matched to a gene: 14. Germline V CDR1 and CDR2: SGHRS, YFSETQ. The DNA of the CDR3 is TGCGCCAGCACCGGTAGGGCAGGGGGCGCAGACGGGGAGCTGTTTTTT. It yields the protein CASTGRAGGADGELFF. Full variable domain (missing parts from reference TRBV5-1 and TRBJ2-2): KAGVTQTPRYLIKTRGQQVTLSCSPISGHRSVSWYQQTPGQGLQFLFEYFSETQRNKGNFPGRFSGRQFSNSRSEMNVSTLELGDSALYLCASTGRAGGADGELFFGEGSRLTVL.

The chain recombines TRBV6-6 with TRBJ2-7, with TRBD1 matching over 9 bases. J lost 3 bases, V lost 2 bases, and 5 bases had no gene match. The germline gives CDR1 MNHNY, CDR2 SVGAGI (reference sequence). The CDR3 sequence is 15 residues long. In nucleotides, the CDR3 is TGTGCCAGCAGTTACCCCGGGACAGGGTTCTACGAGCAGTACTTC. Translation: CASSYPGTGFYEQYF.

CDR3 residues: CASSASGRAVGEQYF. CDR3 bases: TGTGCCAGCAGCGCTAGCGGGAGGGCCGTGGGCGAGCAGTACTTC. The V call is TRBV7-2, the J call TRBJ2-7, with 12 positions matching TRBD2. Germline assignment: CDR1 SGHTA and CDR2 FQGNSA. Unmatched junction bases numbered 8, after V lost 5 bases and J lost 6 bases. The CDR3 has 15 residues.

The rearrangement uses TRBV9 and TRBJ2-1; no clear D gene. CDR3 length equals 16 residues. CDR1 and CDR2 from the germline V gene are SGDLS and YYNGEE. Trimming stripped 3 bases from V and 6 bases from J, with 19 bases between. CDR3: CASSDPNTQVVNEQFF. CDR3 bases: TGTGCCAGCAGCGACCCCAACACCCAGGTCGTCAATGAGCAGTTCTTC.

This chain links TRBV9 with TRBJ2-3, with a possible D match to TRBD1 (7 bases). The CDR3 is made up of 16 amino acids. The germline V and J ends were trimmed by 5 bases and 1 base, with 17 bases remaining between them. Germline V gene lookup returns CDR1 SGDLS and CDR2 YYNGEE. The CDR3 nucleotides read TGTGCCAGCAGTCTCCTGGGCGGGACAGGCACAGATACGCAGTATTTT. Translated, it gives CASSLLGGTGTDTQYF.

The chain recombines TRBV2 with TRBJ1-2, with D possibly TRBD1 on 5 matching bases. With 3 bases removed from V and 4 bases from J, the gap between germline ends came to 9 bases. The CDR3 has 13 amino acids. Germline values: CDR1 SNHLY, CDR2 FYNNEI. Here the CDR3 DNA reads TGTGCCAGCAGTGACCAGGGCGGCTATGGCTACACCTTC. It is translated as CASSDQGGYGYTF.

This chain uses TRBV27 with TRBJ1-5; D is unresolved. CDR1 MNHEY and CDR2 SMNVEV come from the germline V gene (reference sequence). Trimming took off 9 bases at V and 2 bases at J, with 11 bases between the two ends. The CDR3 is 13 amino acids. In DNA form, the CDR3 reads TGTGCCAGTTCAGGTATTGGCAATCAGCCCCAGCATTTT. It encodes CASSGIGNQPQHF.

This chain connects TRBV2 to TRBJ1-4; D is ambiguous. V was pared by 6 bases and J by 0 bases, with 14 bases between. The germline V gene has CDR1 SNHLY and CDR2 FYNNEI. The CDR3 covers 16 residues. CDR3 bases: TGTGCCAGCAGGGTAACAGACCCTGCAACTAATGAAAAACTGTTTTTT. Translation gives CASRVTDPATNEKLFF.

This sequence joins TRBV4-3 and TRBJ2-1, with TRBD2 identical over 11 bases. The V gene's germline CDR1 is LGHNA and CDR2 YSLEER. V trimming: 1 base; J trimming: 6 bases; junction bases outside the gene matches: 2. The CDR3 contains 15 residues. CDR3 amino acids: CASSQALAGANEQFF. For the CDR3, the DNA is TGCGCCAGCAGCCAAGCACTAGCGGGGGCCAATGAGCAGTTCTTC.

The V gene is TRBV14, the J gene TRBJ2-7; D not certain. The CDR3 contains 16 residues. Germline V gives CDR1 SGHDN, CDR2 FVKESK. Trimming removed 1 base from V and 4 bases from J, with 17 bases in between. CDR3 in amino acids: CASSQGPRASQYEQYF. As DNA, the CDR3 is TGTGCCAGCAGCCAAGGCCCCAGAGCTAGTCAGTACGAGCAGTACTTC. Filled out from reference TRBV14 and TRBJ2-7, the complete variable domain reads EAGVTQFPSHSVIEKGQTVTLRCDPISGHDNLYWYRRVMGKEIKFLLHFVKESKQDESGMPNNRFLAERTGGTYSTLKVQPAELEDSGVYFCASSQGPRASQYEQYFGPGTRLTVT.

The chain is built from TRBV29-1 and TRBJ2-1, with a tentative D call TRBD2 (5 bases). Germline loops: CDR1 SQVTM, CDR2 ANQGSEA. The CDR3 is 13 residues long. The ends were cut back, 7 bases at V and 7 bases at J, with 17 bases in the middle. The chain's CDR3 is CSGTGLGRNEQFF. The DNA for the CDR3 is TGCAGCGGGACGGGGTTAGGAAGGAATGAGCAGTTCTTC.

The rearrangement joins TRBV19 to TRBJ2-1; 10 bases are shared with TRBD1. Per the germline V gene, CDR1 is LNHDA and CDR2 is SQIVND (reference sequence). The V and J ends lost 6 bases and 5 bases, in that order; junction bases with no gene match: 7. The CDR3 runs 15 residues. CDR3 residues: CASRRDRGGNNEQFF. The CDR3 DNA is TGTGCCAGTAGACGGGACAGGGGAGGGAACAATGAGCAGTTCTTC.

The chain uses TRBV7-3 and TRBJ1-2, with a weak D call TRBD1 (5 bases). Germline CDR1 SGHTA, CDR2 FQGTGA. Trimming pared 2 bases from V and 1 base from J, leaving 5 bases between. This CDR3 has 13 amino acids. The CDR3 sequence: CASSLDSNYGYTF. CDR3 DNA: TGTGCCAGCAGCTTAGACAGTAACTATGGCTACACCTTC.

The chain recombines TRBV5-1 with TRBJ2-5, with TRBD2 matching 11 bases. Unmatched junction bases numbered 4, after V lost 4 bases and J lost 2 bases. The CDR3 is made up of 15 amino acids. Germline CDR1 and CDR2: SGHRS and YFSETQ. DNA of the CDR3: TGCGCCAGCAGCATACTAGCGGGGGCACAAGAGACCCAGTACTTC. Its protein product is CASSILAGAQETQYF.

V usage is TRBV7-9 and J usage is TRBJ1-2; 8 bases line up with TRBD1. J lost 8 bases, V lost 5 bases, and 10 bases had no gene match. The CDR3 extends over 14 amino acids. Germline V gene sequence: CDR1 SEHNR, CDR2 FQNEAQ (reference sequence). The CDR3 spells CASSRHFRGHGYTF. DNA of the CDR3: TGTGCCAGCAGCCGACACTTCAGGGGGCACGGCTACACCTTC.